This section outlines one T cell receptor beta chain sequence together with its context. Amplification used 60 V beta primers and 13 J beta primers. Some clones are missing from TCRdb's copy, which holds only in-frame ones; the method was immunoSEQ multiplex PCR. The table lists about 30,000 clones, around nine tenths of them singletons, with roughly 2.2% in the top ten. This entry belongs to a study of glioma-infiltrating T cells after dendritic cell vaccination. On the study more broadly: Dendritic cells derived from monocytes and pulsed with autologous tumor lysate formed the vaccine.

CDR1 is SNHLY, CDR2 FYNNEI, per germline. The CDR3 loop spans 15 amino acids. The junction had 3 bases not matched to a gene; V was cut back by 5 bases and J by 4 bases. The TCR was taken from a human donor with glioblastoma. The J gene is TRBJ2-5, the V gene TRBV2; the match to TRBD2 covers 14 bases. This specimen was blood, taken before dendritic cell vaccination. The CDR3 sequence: CASSLGLAGVETQYF. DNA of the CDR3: TGTGCCAGCAGTTTGGGACTAGCGGGGGTAGAGACCCAGTACTTC.